The 14 T cell receptor beta chains below were found in one sample sequenced in a study. MiXCR, run by TCRdb on the RT-PCR reads, gives a single entry per CDR3 protein. The data show about 700,000 distinct CDR3 sequences, approximately 15% seen once. What was sequenced was memory CD4+ T cells from blood. These receptors were obtained from a female donor in good health, serving as a healthy control.

The gene calls are TRBV3-1 and TRBJ2-7, with D uncertain. Germline-derived CDR1 and CDR2 are LGHDT and YNNKEL (reference sequence). The CDR3 is 13 residues long. Trimming removed 1 base at V and 7 bases at J, with 11 bases between. CDR3 coding DNA: TGTGCCAGCAGCCAAGTACCCGGACCTGAGCAGTACTTC. The encoded protein is CASSQVPGPEQYF.

CDR3 amino acids: CASSLSGVEAFF. Written as DNA, the CDR3 is TGTGCCAGCAGCTTAAGTGGTGTGGAGGCTTTCTTT. J is TRBJ1-1 and V is TRBV7-9; D remains ambiguous. Germline CDR1 and CDR2: SEHNR and FQNEAQ (reference sequence). V was trimmed by 2 bases and J by 11 bases, leaving 12 bases between them. The length of the CDR3 is 12 residues.

This clonotype was observed a handful of times. The rearrangement uses TRBV5-4 and TRBJ2-6; D is unresolved. Germline V lookup: CDR1 SGHNT, CDR2 YYREEE (reference sequence). Trimming pared 4 bases from V and 4 bases from J, leaving 15 bases between. The CDR3 is 16 residues long. This chain's CDR3 is CASSRQHRTGANVLTF. DNA for the CDR3: TGTGCCAGCAGCCGCCAGCATAGGACCGGGGCCAACGTCCTGACTTTC. The complete variable domain, with remaining parts taken from reference TRBV5-4 and TRBJ2-6, reads ETGVTQSPTHLIKTRGQQVTLRCSSQSGHNTVSWYQQALGQGPQFIFQYYREEENGRGNFPPRFSGLQFPNYSSELNVNALELDDSALYLCASSRQHRTGANVLTFGAGSRLTVL.

This clonotype was seen more than once but under ten times. The chain joins TRBV5-1 to TRBJ2-2; D is uncertain. V lost 0 bases to trimming and J lost 3 bases, with 9 bases between them. CDR3 length: 15 residues. CDR1 is SGHRS, CDR2 YFSETQ, per germline. CDR3 in DNA: TGCGCCAGCAGCTTGGGGTCAACCTACACCGGGGAGCTGTTTTTT. Protein sequence: CASSLGSTYTGELFF.

Regarding this clonotype: One end of the junction is discordant with germline, which a read error may explain. This sequence joins TRBV6-5 and TRBJ2-7, with D possibly being TRBD2 (6 bases). The length of the CDR3 is 16 residues. The germline CDR1 and CDR2 sequences are MNHEY and SVGAGI. The CDR3 nucleotides read TGTGCCAGCAGTTACTCGCCGGGAGTAGAATCCTACGAGCATTACTTC. Protein: CASSYSPGVESYEHYF.

There are many counts of this clonotype. The chain couples TRBV24-1 to TRBJ2-6; 8 nucleotides line up with TRBD1. V was clipped by 10 bases and J by 3 bases; unmatched bases: 10. The germline CDR1 and CDR2 sequences are KGHDR and SFDVKD. The CDR3 contains 16 residues. CDR3 coding DNA: TGTGCCACAGATGGACAGGGCCCTTTTGGGGCCAACGTCCTGACTTTC. Its protein is CATDGQGPFGANVLTF.

This clonotype has just a few counts. The chain uses TRBV9 and TRBJ1-2; tentative D call: TRBD1 (5 bases). Germline V gene sequence: CDR1 SGDLS, CDR2 YYNGEE. This CDR3 comprises 14 residues. With 4 bases removed from V and 8 bases from J, the gap between germline ends came to 18 bases. The CDR3 coding sequence is TGTGCCAGCAGCTCCCGATCGGGGCTCGAAGGCTACACCTTC. Its translation is CASSSRSGLEGYTF. Combining the CDR3 with reference TRBV9 and TRBJ1-2 gives the whole variable domain DSGVTQTPKHLITATGQRVTLRCSPRSGDLSVYWYQQSLDQGLQFLIQYYNGEERAKGNILERFSAQQFPDLHSELNLSSLELGDSALYFCASSSRSGLEGYTFGSGTRLTVV.

This clonotype has a count of ten or more. The chain recombines TRBV5-1 with TRBJ2-6; the D gene is possibly TRBD1 (5 bases). This CDR3 is built from 15 residues. CDR1 is SGHRS, CDR2 YFSETQ, per germline. Trimming stripped 1 base from V and 4 bases from J, with 9 bases between. The CDR3 protein is CASSLSGSGANVLTF. In nucleotides, the CDR3 is TGCGCCAGCAGCTTGTCAGGGTCCGGGGCCAACGTCCTGACTTTC.

V and J are TRBV2 and TRBJ1-5, with TRBD1 identical over 7 bases. In germline, CDR1 is SNHLY, CDR2 FYNNEI. This CDR3 is 15 amino acids long. The V and J ends lost 3 bases and 4 bases, in that order; junction bases with no gene match: 6. In DNA form, the CDR3 reads TGTGCCAGCAGTGAGAGGACAGGCGTAAATCAGCCCCAGCATTTT. This sequence encodes CASSERTGVNQPQHF. The full variable domain, rest sourced from reference TRBV2 and TRBJ1-5, is EPEVTQTPSHQVTQMGQEVILRCVPISNHLYFYWYRQILGQKVEFLVSFYNNEISEKSEIFDDQFSVERPDGSNFTLKIRSTKLEDSAMYFCASSERTGVNQPQHFGDGTRLSIL.

The sample holds many counts of this clonotype. This chain uses TRBV20-1 with TRBJ2-2, with 8 bases matching TRBD2. The germline gives CDR1 DFQATT, CDR2 SNEGSKA (reference sequence). The CDR3 extends over 15 amino acids. After removal of 3 bases from V and 3 bases from J, the junction contained 6 bases not matched to a gene. Written as DNA, the CDR3 is TGCAGTGCTAGGCCCAGCGGGAGCGACACCGGGGAGCTGTTTTTT. This encodes CSARPSGSDTGELFF.

This clonotype occurred a few times. The chain joins TRBV7-8 to TRBJ2-7; 13 bases are a match to TRBD2. The CDR3 is 18 amino acids. V trimming: 5 bases; J trimming: 0 bases; junction bases outside the gene matches: 10. Germline-derived CDR1 and CDR2 are SGHVS and FQNEAQ. The CDR3 nucleotides are TGTGCCAGCAGCCCATTAGGACTAGCGGGGGTTTACTCCTACGAGCAGTACTTC. It translates to CASSPLGLAGVYSYEQYF.

There are many counts of this clonotype. The J gene is TRBJ1-2, the V gene TRBV6-6, with D maybe TRBD1 (5 bases). V was shortened by 5 bases and J by 8 bases, with 21 bases between the two germline ends. Germline V gene lookup returns CDR1 MNHNY and CDR2 SVGAGI (reference sequence). The CDR3 covers 15 residues. The CDR3 region is CASSDPGTGVEGYTF. The CDR3 DNA sequence: TGTGCCAGCAGTGACCCAGGGACGGGGGTAGAAGGCTACACCTTC.

The chain combines TRBV30 with TRBJ1-2; no firm D call. V lost 2 bases, J lost 6 bases, and 7 bases lay in between. This CDR3 has 11 amino acids. Germline loops: CDR1 GTSNPN, CDR2 SVGIG (reference sequence). In DNA form, the CDR3 reads TGTGCCTGGAGTATACGCGATGGCTACACCTTC. Its protein is CAWSIRDGYTF.

In this sample, this clonotype turned up a few times. The chain recombines TRBV7-9 with TRBJ1-1; possible D gene TRBD1, 6 bases. Trimming pared 6 bases from V and 3 bases from J, leaving 17 bases between. The CDR3 is 15 residues long. Germline V CDR1 and CDR2: SEHNR, FQNEAQ (reference sequence). The CDR3 coding sequence is TGTGCCAGCAGTCCACAGGGCGGTAAGGACACTGAAGCTTTCTTT. Its protein product is CASSPQGGKDTEAFF.